One sample yielded the 13 T cell receptor beta chains listed below, sequenced in a study of T-cell reconstitution after alpha-beta-depleted transplantation in children listed by TCRdb under 2016. Library construction relied on PCR. Sequenced using an Illumina HiSeq 2500. TCR library preparation used molecular barcoding, with unique molecular identifiers applied to normalize quantification of the TCRbeta repertoire. TCRdb ran its own pipeline on the public reads, namely fastp trimming at Q25 and MiXCR clone calling, and kept in-frame beta chains. Duplicate CDR3 protein sequences are folded into a single record with the most common DNA and genes. Counted in this sample were roughly 350,000 distinct CDR3 sequences; around 16% of them appeared once. The leading ten clones occupy just over 40% of the sample. The treatment or condition label, as the study defines it: allogeneic hematopoietic cell transplantation with graft depleted of TCRalphabeta T cells and CD19 B cells.

The sample here was PBMCs, mostly from graft donor cells, taken 360 days after TCRalphabeta/CD19-depleted stem cell transplant. These receptors were taken from a male patient aged 2 to 10 who had a stem cell transplant for acute lymphoblastic leukemia, so the T cells may come from the graft donor.

This rearrangement joins TRBV7-9 to TRBJ2-1; D is unresolved. Germline CDR1 and CDR2: SEHNR and FQNEAQ (reference sequence). CDR3 length: 13 residues. Trimming cost V 3 bases and J 8 bases, with 11 bases left between them. CDR3 sequence: CASSFRNKDEQFF. DNA for the CDR3: TGTGCCAGCAGCTTCCGAAATAAGGATGAGCAGTTCTTC.

The chain employs TRBV3-1 and TRBJ2-1, with 9 bases identical to TRBD1. CDR3 length: 17 residues. Trimming at V came to 3 bases and at J to 4 bases, leaving 10 bases not matched to a gene. The germline V gene encodes CDR1 LGHDT and CDR2 YNNKEL (reference sequence). The CDR3 reads CASSQPGTGTGYNEQFF. CDR3 DNA sequence: TGTGCCAGCAGCCAGCCCGGGACAGGGACTGGTTACAATGAGCAGTTCTTC.

At least ten counts were recorded for this clonotype. The gene calls are TRBV4-2 and TRBJ2-2; possibly TRBD1 for D (5 bases). CDR3 length equals 15 residues. CDR1 and CDR2 (germline): LGHNA, YNFKEQ. The V end lost 1 base, the J end lost 5 bases, and 11 bases lay between the germline ends. The CDR3 nucleotides are TGTGCCAGCAGCCAAGGGGGCCGTGGAACCGGGGAGCTGTTTTTT. This translates into CASSQGGRGTGELFF.

The gene calls are TRBV25-1 and TRBJ2-3; D may match TRBD1 or TRBD2 (5 bases each). There are 17 residues in the CDR3. CDR1 is MGHDK and CDR2 is SYGVNS in the germline V gene. V lost 0 bases to trimming and J lost 4 bases, with 17 bases between them. For the CDR3, the DNA is TGTGCCAGCAGTGAATACGGATATTGGGGACGGGCAGATACGCAGTATTTT. Translation: CASSEYGYWGRADTQYF.

The table lists this clonotype with many counts. J is TRBJ1-5 and V is TRBV28; D is unclear. This CDR3 region has 14 residues. CDR1 MDHEN and CDR2 SYDVKM come from the germline V gene. Trimming pared 2 bases from V and 1 base from J, leaving 6 bases between. For the CDR3, the DNA is TGTGCCAGCAGTTTAAGAGGGAGCAATCAGCCCCAGCATTTT. Amino acids: CASSLRGSNQPQHF.

This clonotype was counted only a few times. V is TRBV5-5 and J is TRBJ1-4; D remains ambiguous. Germline CDR1 reads SGHKS; CDR2 reads YYEKEE (reference sequence). There are 16 residues in the CDR3. Between the trimmed V and J ends, which lost 3 bases and 0 bases, there was a span of 12 bases. CDR3 DNA: TGTGCCAGCAGCTCCTTAGGGAGTACAACTAATGAAAAACTGTTTTTT. As protein: CASSSLGSTTNEKLFF. The full variable domain, rest sourced from reference TRBV5-5 and TRBJ1-4, is DAGVTQSPTHLIKTRGQQVTLRCSPISGHKSVSWYQQVLGQGPQFIFQYYEKEERGRGNFPDRFSARQFPNYSSELNVNALLLGDSALYLCASSSLGSTTNEKLFFGSGTQLSVL.

Many counts were recorded for this clonotype. The gene calls are TRBV20-1 and TRBJ2-7, with 14 bases fitting TRBD2. V shed 4 bases and J 3 bases; nucleotides not matched to a gene: 8. The CDR3 length is 16 residues. CDR1 and CDR2 from the germline V gene are DFQATT and SNEGSKA (reference sequence). CDR3 amino acids: CSAKGTSGSEGYEQYF. The CDR3 bases are TGCAGTGCTAAAGGGACTAGCGGGAGTGAGGGCTACGAGCAGTACTTC.

V is TRBV12-3 or TRBV12-4 and J is TRBJ2-5; TRBD2 is a possible D gene (5 bases). Trimming took off 3 bases at V and 5 bases at J, with 13 bases between the two ends. The CDR3 has 14 amino acids. CDR3 in amino acids: CASSLVSTGETQYF. The DNA for the CDR3 is TGTGCCAGCAGTTTGGTTTCCACGGGGGAGACCCAGTACTTC.

The chain combines TRBV10-3 with TRBJ1-2; perhaps TRBD1 as D (5 bases). The CDR3 loop spans 15 amino acids. Trimming removed 0 bases from V and 13 bases from J, with 21 bases in between. CDR1 ENHRY and CDR2 SYGVKD come from the germline V gene. CDR3 amino acids: CAISESRVEGVVSTF. The CDR3, as DNA: TGTGCCATCAGTGAGTCGCGCGTTGAAGGGGTGGTTAGCACCTTC.

The V and J genes are TRBV7-2 and TRBJ2-5; no firm D call. The germline V gene has CDR1 SGHTA and CDR2 FQGNSA. CDR3 length: 15 amino acids. The V end lost 0 bases, the J end lost 2 bases, and 10 bases lay between the germline ends. This chain's CDR3 is CASSLAALKQETQYF. The CDR3 DNA follows: TGTGCCAGCAGCTTAGCGGCGCTTAAGCAAGAGACCCAGTACTTC.

This clonotype was observed a few times. The rearrangement joins TRBV10-3 to TRBJ1-2; 7 bases line up with TRBD1. Germline lookup yields CDR1 ENHRY and CDR2 SYGVKD. The ends lost 4 bases at V and 6 bases at J; junction bases unmatched: 5. This CDR3 is built from 13 residues. As DNA, the CDR3 is TGTGCCATCAGTGGCAGTACAGGGGATGGCTACACCTTC. It encodes CAISGSTGDGYTF.

The rearrangement joins TRBV20-1 to TRBJ2-7; tentative D call: TRBD1 (6 bases). V was shortened by 5 bases and J by 1 base, with 15 bases between the two germline ends. This CDR3 has 14 residues. CDR1 is DFQATT and CDR2 is SNEGSKA in the germline V gene (reference sequence). The DNA for the CDR3 is TGCAGTGCTTACACAGGGTCCTTATCCTACGAGCAGTACTTC. This encodes CSAYTGSLSYEQYF.

This clonotype came up many times. The chain employs TRBV12-3 or TRBV12-4 and TRBJ2-1, with D perhaps assigned TRBD1 or TRBD2 (6 bases each). The CDR3 contains 13 residues. Trimming pared 5 bases from V and 9 bases from J, leaving 14 bases between. CDR3 bases: TGTGCCAGCAGTGCGTTAGGGGGGCCTGAGCAGTTCTTC. It translates to CASSALGGPEQFF.